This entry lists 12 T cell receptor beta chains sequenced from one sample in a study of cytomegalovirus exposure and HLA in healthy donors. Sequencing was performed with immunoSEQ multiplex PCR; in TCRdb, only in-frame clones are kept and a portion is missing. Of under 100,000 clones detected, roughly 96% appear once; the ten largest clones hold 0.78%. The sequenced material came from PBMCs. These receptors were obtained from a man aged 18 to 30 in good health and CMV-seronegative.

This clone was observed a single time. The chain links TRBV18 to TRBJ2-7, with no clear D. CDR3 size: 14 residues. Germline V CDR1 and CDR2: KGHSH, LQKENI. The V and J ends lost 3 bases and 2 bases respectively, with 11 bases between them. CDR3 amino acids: CASSPGRPPYEQYF. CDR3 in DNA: TGTGCCAGCTCACCGGGCAGGCCCCCCTACGAGCAGTACTTC. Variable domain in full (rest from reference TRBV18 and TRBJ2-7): NAGVMQNPRHLVRRRGQEARLRCSPMKGHSHVYWYRQLPEEGLKFMVYLQKENIIDESGMPKERFSAEFPKEGPSILRIQQVVRGDSAAYFCASSPGRPPYEQYFGPGTRLTVT.

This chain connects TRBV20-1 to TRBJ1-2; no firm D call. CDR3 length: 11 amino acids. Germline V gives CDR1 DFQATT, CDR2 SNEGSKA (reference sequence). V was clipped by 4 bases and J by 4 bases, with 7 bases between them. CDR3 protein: CSAILRYGYTF. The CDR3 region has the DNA TGCAGTGCTATACTTCGCTATGGCTACACCTTC.

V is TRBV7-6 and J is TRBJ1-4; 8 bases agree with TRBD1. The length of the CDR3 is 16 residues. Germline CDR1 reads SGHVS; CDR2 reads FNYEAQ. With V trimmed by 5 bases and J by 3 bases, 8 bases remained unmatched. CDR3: CASSPGTGKSNEKLFF. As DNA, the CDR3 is TGTGCCAGCAGCCCCGGGACAGGCAAATCTAATGAAAAACTGTTTTTT.

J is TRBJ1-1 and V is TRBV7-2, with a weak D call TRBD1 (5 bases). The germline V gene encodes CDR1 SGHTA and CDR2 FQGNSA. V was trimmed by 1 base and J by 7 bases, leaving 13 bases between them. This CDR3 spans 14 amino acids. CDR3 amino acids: CASSLGAGSYEAFF. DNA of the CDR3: TGTGCCAGCAGCTTAGGGGCAGGGTCTTATGAAGCTTTCTTT.

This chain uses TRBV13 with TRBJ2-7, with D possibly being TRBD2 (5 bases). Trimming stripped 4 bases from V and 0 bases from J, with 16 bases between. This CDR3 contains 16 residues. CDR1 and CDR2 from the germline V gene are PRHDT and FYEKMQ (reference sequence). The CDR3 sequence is CASSSKASGYSYEQYV. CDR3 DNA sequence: TGTGCCAGCAGCTCCAAGGCAAGCGGCTACTCCTACGAGCAGTACGTC.

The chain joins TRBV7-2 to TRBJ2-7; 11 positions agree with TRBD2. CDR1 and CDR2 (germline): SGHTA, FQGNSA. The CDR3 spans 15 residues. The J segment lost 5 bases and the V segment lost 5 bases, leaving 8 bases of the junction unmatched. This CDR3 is CASSPTSGRLDEQYV. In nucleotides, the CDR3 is TGTGCCAGCAGCCCAACTAGCGGGAGATTGGACGAGCAGTACGTC.

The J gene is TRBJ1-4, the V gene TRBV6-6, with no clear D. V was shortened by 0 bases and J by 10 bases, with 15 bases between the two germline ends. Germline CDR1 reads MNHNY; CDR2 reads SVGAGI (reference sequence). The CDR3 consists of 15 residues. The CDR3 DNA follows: TGTGCCAGCAGTTACTCTTCGAGGGATTTGGCAAAACTGTTTTTT. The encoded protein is CASSYSSRDLAKLFF.

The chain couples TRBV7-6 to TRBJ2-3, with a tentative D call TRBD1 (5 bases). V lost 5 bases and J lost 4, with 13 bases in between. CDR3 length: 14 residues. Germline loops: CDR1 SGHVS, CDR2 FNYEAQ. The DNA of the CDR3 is TGTGCCAGCAGCCCTGGACACGTGGCAGATACGCAGTATTTT. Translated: CASSPGHVADTQYF.

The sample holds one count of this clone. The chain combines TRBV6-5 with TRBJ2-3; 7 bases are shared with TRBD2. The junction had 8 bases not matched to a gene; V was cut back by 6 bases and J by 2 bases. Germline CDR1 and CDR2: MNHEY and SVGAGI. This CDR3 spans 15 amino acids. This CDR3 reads CASRGVSGYTDTQYF. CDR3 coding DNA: TGTGCCAGCAGGGGGGTTAGCGGGTACACAGATACGCAGTATTTT.

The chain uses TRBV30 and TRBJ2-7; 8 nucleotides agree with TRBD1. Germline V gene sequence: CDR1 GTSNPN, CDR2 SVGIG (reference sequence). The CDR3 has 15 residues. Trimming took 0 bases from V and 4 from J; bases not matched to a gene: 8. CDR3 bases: TGTGCCTGGAGTGTACACGGACAGGGAAGATACGAGCAGTACTTC. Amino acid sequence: CAWSVHGQGRYEQYF.

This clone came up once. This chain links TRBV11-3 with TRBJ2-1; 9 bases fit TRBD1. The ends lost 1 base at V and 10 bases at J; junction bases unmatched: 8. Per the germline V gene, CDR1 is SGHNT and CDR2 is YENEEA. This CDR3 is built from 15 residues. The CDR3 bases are TGTGCCAGCAGCTTAGGGACAGGGGCGACGGGAGAGCAGTTCTTC. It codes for CASSLGTGATGEQFF.

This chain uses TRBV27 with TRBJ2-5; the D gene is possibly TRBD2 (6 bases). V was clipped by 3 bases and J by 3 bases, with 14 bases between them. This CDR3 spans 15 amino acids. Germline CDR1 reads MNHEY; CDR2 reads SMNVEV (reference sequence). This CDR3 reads CASSFRSGGEETQYF. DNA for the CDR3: TGTGCCAGCAGTTTTAGAAGCGGAGGGGAAGAGACCCAGTACTTC.